This T cell receptor beta chain was retrieved from a study of Graves' ophthalmopathy and Graves' hyperthyroidism. The hyperthyroidism patients, aged 18 to 65, had been newly diagnosed, with under 2 months' duration. Certain patients, namely those with other autoimmune diseases, uncontrolled infections, pregnancy or lactation, were excluded. Amplification of the TCR beta CDR3 regions used RNA transcripts (as template). HTBI primers were employed in first-round RT-PCR, then a second-round multiplex PCR followed. TCRdb re-called the multiplex PCR reads with MiXCR, one entry per CDR3 protein. The sample holds about 390,000 distinct CDR3 sequences, roughly 15% seen once. Study-level points and caveats: The majority of expanded thyroid clonotypes above 0.001 frequency also occurred in blood.

This clonotype appeared a few times. The target antigen is unknown. Sequenced material: peripheral blood. The origin of this receptor is an adult woman with stable Graves' hyperthyroidism.

The CDR3 DNA is TGCGCCAGCAGCCGTACCGAAGGGGATTACGAGCAGTACTTC. Its protein product is CASSRTEGDYEQYF. V gene TRBV5-1 combines with J gene TRBJ2-7, with TRBD1 as a possible D gene (5 bases). The V gene lost 4 bases and the J gene lost 4 bases, with 15 bases spanning the gap. The CDR3 loop spans 14 amino acids. Germline loops: CDR1 SGHRS, CDR2 YFSETQ.